This TCR beta chain derives from a study of shared clonotypes between healthy human individuals. The trim removed 0 bases at V and 0 bases at J, leaving 3 bases unmatched. CDR3 length equals 16 residues. Germline V gives CDR1 SGHDT, CDR2 YYEEEE. The study, taken as a whole, reports: In a handful of donors, roughly 5.2% of naive CD4 clonotypes appeared in common. The sampled material consisted only of blood, and tissue repertoires are likely to differ.

Worth noting for this clone: Its antigen remains unknown. The same CDR3 can be traced to other DNA sequences in this sample.

Clones were read by immunoSEQ multiplex PCR, and TCRdb kept only the in-frame ones, dropping some. The repertoire holds 2 million to 2.5 million clones, around 90% seen once, with approximately 0.4% in the top ten. The receptor comes from a man younger than 35 in good health. Some clones in this sample may be carry-over from other donors' samples. The sample comprised naive CD4+ T cells from PBMCs. As to subset: CD45RA+ positively selected. The J gene is TRBJ2-1, the V gene TRBV5-6; TRBD2 agrees at 7 bases. The CDR3 nucleotides read TGTGCCAGCAGCTTGGGGGGCGGGAGCTCCTACAATGAGCAGTTCTTC. This translates into CASSLGGGSSYNEQFF.